These T cell receptor beta chains were read from a single sample in a study of blood T cells in healthy people across ages. TCRdb independently ran MiXCR on the 5' RACE reads; one entry per CDR3 protein. The profile shows some 930,000 distinct CDR3 sequences, around 29% of them singletons. The sample also formed part of further work on T cells of mothers and their children.

Sample: blood. These receptors all stem from a woman in her 40s in good health. Each CDR3 is given with its conserved first and last residue. D genes are given only for firm matches. Clone size is given for some rows only: seen once, a few or many times, or a class if the clone is expanded.

d_call	j_call	clone_size	v_call	cdr3_aa	cdr3_nt
TRBD2	TRBJ2-7	once	TRBV20-1	CSAGVAGPGVFPYEQYF	TGCAGTGCTGGAGTAGCGGGGCCCGGAGTTTTTCCCTACGAGCAGTACTTC
TRBD1	TRBJ2-5	many	TRBV9	CASSVEGTDQETQYF	TGTGCCAGCAGCGTAGAAGGGACAGATCAAGAGACCCAGTACTTC
-	TRBJ1-4	few	TRBV2	CASSGTGNNEKLFF	TGTGCCAGCAGTGGAACAGGGAATAATGAAAAACTGTTTTTT
TRBD1	TRBJ2-7	many	TRBV19	CASSFDRDYEQYF	TGCGCCAGCAGCTTCGACAGGGACTACGAGCAGTACTTC
TRBD2	TRBJ2-5	-	TRBV12-3/TRBV12-4	CASRGLAGALYF	TGTGCCAGCAGAGGACTAGCGGGGGCCTTGTACTTC
-	TRBJ2-7	many	TRBV11-1	CASSSLGQGYGYEQYF	TGTGCCAGCAGCAGCTTGGGGCAGGGATACGGCTACGAGCAGTACTTC
TRBD2	TRBJ2-7	-	TRBV20-1	CSARDPGGSSYEQYF	TGCAGTGCTAGAGACCCCGGGGGGTCCTCCTACGAGCAGTACTTC
-	TRBJ1-2	-	TRBV28	CASSEGEGQDYGYTF	TGTGCCAGCAGCGAGGGCGAGGGGCAGGACTATGGCTACACCTTC
-	TRBJ2-3	-	TRBV11-3	CASSLEYGGASTDTQYF	TGTGCCAGCAGCTTAGAGTATGGCGGGGCTAGCACAGATACGCAGTATTTT
-	TRBJ1-2	-	TRBV5-6	CASSLGTGMTNYGYTF	TGTGCCAGCAGCTTGGGAACAGGGATGACTAACTATGGCTACACCTTC
TRBD2	TRBJ2-5	few	TRBV25-1	CASEGLATQETQYF	TGTGCCAGTGAAGGACTAGCGACTCAAGAGACCCAGTACTTC
-	TRBJ2-5	many	TRBV6-6	CASRGDGRQETQYF	TGTGCCAGCAGGGGGGACGGAAGACAAGAGACCCAGTACTTC
-	TRBJ2-5	-	TRBV7-2	CASTYPGAGQETQYF	TGTGCCAGCACTTACCCGGGGGCGGGGCAAGAGACCCAGTACTTC
-	TRBJ2-3	many	TRBV12-3/TRBV12-4	CASSFGRDTQYF	TGTGCCAGCAGTTTCGGGAGAGATACGCAGTATTTT
-	TRBJ1-2	few	TRBV7-9	CASSLEDSIYGYTF	TGTGCCAGCAGCTTAGAAGACAGCATCTATGGCTACACCTTC
-	TRBJ1-6	-	TRBV5-4	CASSLSLDGNSPLHF	TGTGCCAGCAGCTTGAGTTTGGACGGAAATTCACCCCTCCACTTT
-	TRBJ2-1	-	TRBV4-2	CASSREGSWQFF	TGTGCCAGCAGCCGAGAGGGGAGCTGGCAGTTCTTC
-	TRBJ2-2	once	TRBV5-1	CASSAQGLNTGERFF	TGCGCCAGCAGCGCCCAGGGGCTTAACACCGGGGAGCGGTTTTTT
-	TRBJ2-6	many	TRBV4-3	CASSQGLVSASGANVLTF	TGCGCCAGCAGCCAAGGACTAGTTTCCGCCTCTGGGGCCAACGTCCTGACTTTC
-	TRBJ1-2	few	TRBV28	CASSLPLAGGYTF	TGTGCCAGCAGTTTACCCCTGGCGGGTGGCTACACCTTC
-	TRBJ1-1	many	TRBV12-3/TRBV12-4	CASSPPNQNTEAFF	TGTGCCAGCAGTCCACCGAACCAGAACACTGAAGCTTTCTTT
-	TRBJ1-5	few	TRBV4-3	CASSQGVGGGSNQPQHF	TGCGCCAGCAGCCAAGGAGTAGGAGGTGGTAGCAATCAGCCCCAGCATTTT
-	TRBJ2-3	-	TRBV5-1	CASSLGYTTDTQYF	TGCGCCAGCAGCTTGGGCTACACCACAGATACGCAGTATTTT
-	TRBJ2-7	-	TRBV29-1	CSVAGTVPDEQYF	TGCAGCGTAGCCGGGACGGTCCCTGACGAGCAGTACTTC
-	TRBJ2-3	few	TRBV5-5	CASSLQGMPDTQYF	TGTGCCAGCAGCTTACAGGGAATGCCTGATACGCAGTATTTT
TRBD2	TRBJ2-1	-	TRBV3-1	CASSLSPSSGNEQFF	TGTGCCAGCAGCCTCAGCCCTTCTAGCGGCAATGAGCAGTTCTTC
-	TRBJ2-1	-	TRBV5-1	CASSLRGAGNEQFF	TGCGCCAGCAGCTTACGGGGGGCCGGCAATGAGCAGTTCTTC
-	TRBJ2-7	many	TRBV29-1	CSVVSGGSYEQYF	TGCAGCGTTGTATCAGGCGGCTCCTACGAGCAGTACTTC
TRBD1	TRBJ2-7	-	TRBV20-1	CSARGQDTYEQYF	TGCAGTGCTAGGGGACAGGACACCTACGAGCAGTACTTC
-	TRBJ1-3	-	TRBV5-5	CASSPRHVSGNTIYF	TGTGCCAGCAGCCCTAGACACGTTTCTGGAAACACCATATATTTT
TRBD1	TRBJ2-6	few	TRBV9	CASSVGTGGHGANVLTF	TGTGCCAGCAGCGTGGGGACAGGGGGCCATGGGGCCAACGTCCTGACTTTC
-	TRBJ2-4	many	TRBV20-1	CSARRQGNIQYF	TGCAGTGCCCGGAGGCAGGGAAACATTCAGTACTTC